What follows are 10 T cell receptor beta chains derived from one specimen sequenced in a study of regulatory T cells in long-lasting Graves disease. HTBI primers from iRepertoire and Arm-PCR of CDR3 regions yielded the TCR beta libraries. TCRdb ran MiXCR on the multiplex PCR reads and lists one entry per CDR3 protein. Of hundreds of thousands of distinct CDR3 sequences listed, 30% are singletons. The sample's time point: persistent/refractory GD, antithyroid drugs over 5 years with positive TRAb. From RNA extracted from PBMCs, the TCR library was made. The starting material was peripheral blood mononuclear cells (PBMCs), obtained when the disease was refractory, from a patient treated with antithyroid drugs. Every receptor here comes from a female donor with Graves disease.

This sequence joins TRBV20-1 and TRBJ2-1; 11 nucleotides line up with TRBD2. This CDR3 spans 14 amino acids. Germline V gene lookup returns CDR1 DFQATT and CDR2 SNEGSKA (reference sequence). The V and J ends lost 6 bases and 6 bases, in that order; junction bases with no gene match: 7. The DNA of the CDR3 is TGCAGTGCAAAGACTAGCGGGACATCCAATGAGCAGTTCTTC. Translation: CSAKTSGTSNEQFF.

In its sample, this clonotype was seen many times. CDR3 nucleotides: TGCAGCGTTGGACGGCGGATGGACGGGACCCAGTACTTC. As protein: CSVGRRMDGTQYF. This chain joins TRBV29-1 and TRBJ2-5; the D is unclear. Germline V gene data show CDR1 as SQVTM and CDR2 as ANQGSEA. V lost 4 bases to trimming and J lost 7 bases, with 16 bases between them. CDR3 length: 13 residues.

The V call is TRBV5-1, the J call TRBJ2-5, with TRBD1 matching 11 bases. The germline CDR1 and CDR2 sequences are SGHRS and YFSETQ. The CDR3 is made up of 19 amino acids. Trimming removed 4 bases from V and 2 bases from J; junction bases left unmatched: 16. The CDR3 coding sequence is TGCGCCAGCAGCCACAACCCCGGGACAGGGGGTTCGGGGCAAGAGACCCAGTACTTC. Residues: CASSHNPGTGGSGQETQYF. The whole variable domain, remainder taken from reference TRBV5-1 and TRBJ2-5, is KAGVTQTPRYLIKTRGQQVTLSCSPISGHRSVSWYQQTPGQGLQFLFEYFSETQRNKGNFPGRFSGRQFSNSRSEMNVSTLELGDSALYLCASSHNPGTGGSGQETQYFGPGTRLLVL.

This clonotype showed up just a few times. The V gene is TRBV30, the J gene TRBJ2-7; 13 nucleotides match TRBD2. CDR1 and CDR2 (germline): GTSNPN, SVGIG (reference sequence). V lost 4 bases to trimming and J lost 7 bases; unmatched junction nucleotides: 7. The CDR3 is 14 residues long. DNA for the CDR3: TGTGCCTGGAAGGGACTAGCGGGAACTTTTGAGCAGTACTTC. It translates to CAWKGLAGTFEQYF.

The V gene is TRBV30, the J gene TRBJ2-7; 8 bases fit TRBD1. This CDR3 has 13 amino acids. CDR1 and CDR2 (germline): GTSNPN, SVGIG (reference sequence). V lost 4 bases to trimming and J lost 2 bases; unmatched junction nucleotides: 4. The CDR3 DNA is TGTGCCTGGACGACAGGGGAGGCCTACGAGCAGTACTTC. Protein sequence: CAWTTGEAYEQYF.

This clonotype was picked up a small number of times. The rearrangement links TRBV12-3 or TRBV12-4 to TRBJ2-4; TRBD1 agrees at 7 bases. Trimming removed 2 bases from V and 1 base from J; junction bases left unmatched: 5. The CDR3 has 16 residues. CDR3 sequence: CASSLPTTGAKNIQYF. The CDR3 DNA sequence: TGTGCCAGCAGTTTACCCACGACAGGGGCCAAAAACATTCAGTACTTC.

This clonotype showed up just a few times. J is TRBJ1-3 and V is TRBV25-1; possible D gene TRBD1, 6 bases. This CDR3 has 15 amino acids. Germline values: CDR1 MGHDK, CDR2 SYGVNS. Between the trimmed V and J ends, which lost 1 base and 3 bases, there was a span of 10 bases. This CDR3 reads CASSELGGHGNTIYF. DNA for the CDR3: TGTGCCAGCAGTGAATTGGGGGGACATGGAAACACCATATATTTT.

The rearrangement uses TRBV19 and TRBJ1-1; the match to TRBD1 covers 10 bases. V lost 9 bases to trimming and J lost 4 bases; unmatched junction nucleotides: 11. The CDR3 contains 15 residues. Germline lookup yields CDR1 LNHDA and CDR2 SQIVND (reference sequence). The CDR3 DNA sequence: TGTGCCAGCTCACCAAGACAGGGGGCCGGCACTGAAGCTTTCTTT. Protein product: CASSPRQGAGTEAFF. Complete variable domain (other parts from reference TRBV19 and TRBJ1-1): DGGITQSPKYLFRKEGQNVTLSCEQNLNHDAMYWYRQDPGQGLRLIYYSQIVNDFQKGDIAEGYSVSREKKESFPLTVTSAQKNPTAFYLCASSPRQGAGTEAFFGQGTRLTVV.

This clonotype was counted many times. The gene calls are TRBV28 and TRBJ1-1, with D possibly TRBD1 on 5 matching bases. The ends were cut back, 2 bases at V and 8 bases at J, with 12 bases in the middle. This CDR3 comprises 13 residues. Germline loops: CDR1 MDHEN, CDR2 SYDVKM. CDR3 protein: CASSLPSGREAFF. The CDR3 region has the DNA TGTGCCAGCAGTTTACCCTCAGGGAGAGAAGCTTTCTTT. Based on the CDR3 plus reference TRBV28 and TRBJ1-1, the full variable domain is DVKVTQSSRYLVKRTGEKVFLECVQDMDHENMFWYRQDPGLGLRLIYFSYDVKMKEKGDIPEGYSVSREKKERFSLILESASTNQTSMYLCASSLPSGREAFFGQGTRLTVV.

The chain combines TRBV30 with TRBJ2-1; 7 positions agree with TRBD2. Germline V gene sequence: CDR1 GTSNPN, CDR2 SVGIG (reference sequence). V trimming: 4 bases; J trimming: 3 bases; junction bases outside the gene matches: 0. CDR3 length: 12 amino acids. The CDR3 protein is CAWTSGYNEQFF. CDR3 nucleotides: TGTGCCTGGACTAGCGGCTACAATGAGCAGTTCTTC.